This record concerns one TCR beta chain sequence. PCR employed 60 Vbeta and 13 Jbeta primers. Sequenced by immunoSEQ multiplex PCR; TCRdb stores in-frame clones only, minus some. The sample contains approximately 170,000 clones, just over 75% of which appear only once. These data belong to a study of cytomegalovirus exposure and HLA in healthy donors. Background on the study: A prior analysis found fewer than 120 million unique TCR beta sequences from roughly 180 million T cells.

V was pared by 0 bases and J by 4 bases, with 12 bases between. The CDR3 extends over 15 amino acids. Germline V gene lookup returns CDR1 MGHRA and CDR2 YSYEKL. Material: PBMCs. The chain recombines TRBV4-1 with TRBJ1-1; tentatively, D is TRBD1 (5 bases). This receptor was obtained from a middle-aged man in good health and CMV-seronegative. CDR3 in DNA: TGCGCCAGCAGCCAAGATGTCGGGGGGAGCACTGAAGCTTTCTTT. It encodes CASSQDVGGSTEAFF.